This T cell receptor beta chain was observed in a study of T cell responses to AZD1222 COVID-19 vaccine. Profiling relied on immunoSEQ multiplex PCR, and the TCRdb table lists in-frame clones only, not all of them. The sample shows over 80,000 clones, 80% to 90% of them seen only once. CDR1 is SEHNR and CDR2 is FQNEAQ in the germline V gene (reference sequence). The CDR3 is 14 amino acids. In the case of this clone: The junction differs from germline at one of its ends, possibly a read error.

The material sequenced was peripheral blood, taken on day 0 of AZD1222 vaccination. This chain connects TRBV7-9 to TRBJ2-7; 9 nucleotides line up with TRBD2. This TCR was sampled from an adult in good health. The CDR3 DNA reads TGTGCCAGCAGGAGAGCGGGGGGATCCTCCGAGCAGTACTTC. Translated, it gives CASRRAGGSSEQYF. The full variable domain, completed using reference TRBV7-9 and TRBJ2-7, is DTGVSQNPRHKITKRGQNVTFRCDPISEHNRLYWYRQTLGQGPEFLTYFQNEAQLEKSRLLSDRFSAERPKGSFSTLEIQRTEQGDSAMYLCASRRAGGSSEQYFGPGTRLTVT.